These 15 T cell receptor beta chains originate from one sample sequenced in a study of graft-versus-host responses after intestinal transplantation. No cognate antigen is known for these TCRs. The protocol was immunoSEQ multiplex PCR, while the TCRdb copy is restricted to in-frame clones and leaves out a portion. The repertoire consists of roughly 110,000 clones, with roughly 93% occurring once and the leading ten covering roughly 1.2%. The specimen was unstimulated CD8+ T cells sorted from spleen or lymph node cells, collected before transplant. These receptors were collected from a human donor who was the organ donor for an intestinal transplant.

The rearrangement links TRBV4-2 to TRBJ1-1, with D perhaps TRBD1 (6 bases). With 0 bases removed from V and 1 base from J, the gap between germline ends came to 9 bases. Germline loops: CDR1 LGHNA, CDR2 YNFKEQ. The CDR3 contains 15 residues. The CDR3 sequence is CASSQDTGSNTEAFF. DNA for the CDR3: TGTGCCAGCAGCCAAGACACAGGGTCGAACACTGAAGCTTTCTTT.

The chain uses TRBV7-9 and TRBJ2-5, with TRBD2 as a possible D gene (5 bases). The CDR3 spans 16 residues. Trimming stripped 3 bases from V and 4 bases from J, with 18 bases between. CDR1 and CDR2 (germline): SEHNR, FQNEAQ (reference sequence). CDR3 in DNA: TGTGCCAGCAGCTTGTGGGAGATGGCATGGGGAGAGACCCAGTACTTC. It is translated as CASSLWEMAWGETQYF.

DNA for the CDR3: TGTGCCAGTAGTATAGGGCGGGAGGATGAGCAGTTCTTC. This sequence encodes CASSIGREDEQFF. This chain connects TRBV19 to TRBJ2-1; 8 bases match TRBD2. The V gene's germline CDR1 is LNHDA and CDR2 SQIVND (reference sequence). Trimming at V came to 1 base and at J to 8 bases, leaving 1 base not matched to a gene. The CDR3 is 13 amino acids.

V and J are TRBV4-2 and TRBJ2-2; 9 bases map to TRBD2. The CDR3 extends over 16 amino acids. Losses at the gene ends were 2 bases for V and 5 bases for J; bases not matched to a gene: 6. From germline, CDR1 is LGHNA and CDR2 YNFKEQ. The CDR3 is CASSQYISGRTGELFF. CDR3 DNA sequence: TGTGCCAGCAGCCAATACATAAGCGGGAGGACCGGGGAGCTGTTTTTT.

The CDR3 protein is CASSLNPRQMNTEAFF. CDR3 sequence (DNA): TGTGCCAGCAGCTTAAACCCGAGACAGATGAACACTGAAGCTTTCTTT. The chain couples TRBV7-9 to TRBJ1-1; D might be TRBD1 (5 bases). V shed 2 bases and J shed 0 bases, with 13 bases lying between them. The germline V gene encodes CDR1 SEHNR and CDR2 FQNEAQ (reference sequence). CDR3 length equals 16 residues.

This clone appeared once. V usage is TRBV9 and J usage is TRBJ2-7; perhaps D is TRBD1 or TRBD2 (5 bases each). Germline V gives CDR1 SGDLS, CDR2 YYNGEE. The CDR3 is made up of 15 amino acids. Deletions cut 4 bases from V and 7 bases from J, with 21 bases between. Written as DNA, the CDR3 is TGTGCCAGCAGCCCCCGAGGGGAACTCTACGGGGAGCAGTACTTC. Amino acids: CASSPRGELYGEQYF. The variable domain in full, with the rest retrieved from reference TRBV9 and TRBJ2-7, is DSGVTQTPKHLITATGQRVTLRCSPRSGDLSVYWYQQSLDQGLQFLIQYYNGEERAKGNILERFSAQQFPDLHSELNLSSLELGDSALYFCASSPRGELYGEQYFGPGTRLTVT.

J is TRBJ1-2 and V is TRBV6-5; 7 bases line up with TRBD1. The CDR3 covers 14 residues. CDR1 MNHEY and CDR2 SVGAGI come from the germline V gene. V lost 7 bases and J lost 6; bases outside the gene matches: 11. The CDR3 protein is CASTYGTAQDGYTF. CDR3 DNA sequence: TGTGCCAGCACCTACGGGACAGCCCAGGATGGCTACACCTTC.

V usage is TRBV27 and J usage is TRBJ2-1; 12 positions agree with TRBD2. Unmatched junction bases numbered 3, after V lost 2 bases and J lost 7 bases. The germline V gene has CDR1 MNHEY and CDR2 SMNVEV (reference sequence). This CDR3 has 15 residues. CDR3 DNA: TGTGCCAGCAGTTTAGCTCTAGCGGGAGGGAATGAGCAGTTCTTC. Translated, it gives CASSLALAGGNEQFF.

V gene TRBV19 combines with J gene TRBJ2-1; D is possibly TRBD2 (8 bases). Between the trimmed V and J ends, which lost 3 bases and 7 bases, there was a span of 16 bases. The CDR3 length is 15 residues. Germline V CDR1 and CDR2: LNHDA, SQIVND (reference sequence). CDR3 residues: CASSIEGQRENEQFF. The CDR3 nucleotides are TGTGCCAGTAGTATCGAGGGACAGCGGGAGAATGAGCAGTTCTTC. Full variable domain (outside the CDR3, taken from reference TRBV19 and TRBJ2-1): DGGITQSPKYLFRKEGQNVTLSCEQNLNHDAMYWYRQDPGQGLRLIYYSQIVNDFQKGDIAEGYSVSREKKESFPLTVTSAQKNPTAFYLCASSIEGQRENEQFFGPGTRLTVL.

The genes are TRBV28 and TRBJ1-2, with TRBD1 matching 7 bases. V lost 5 bases, J lost 6 bases, and 6 bases stayed unmatched. CDR1 is MDHEN, CDR2 SYDVKM, per germline. The CDR3 loop spans 13 amino acids. This CDR3 is CASSRGTAHGYTF. Here the CDR3 DNA reads TGTGCCAGCAGTCGTGGGACAGCCCATGGCTACACCTTC.

The chain has TRBV5-6 and TRBJ1-5, with D unresolved. The ends were cut back, 0 bases at V and 4 bases at J, with 8 bases in the middle. CDR3 length equals 14 residues. The germline V gene encodes CDR1 SGHDT and CDR2 YYEEEE. The CDR3 DNA follows: TGTGCCAGCAGCTTGGCGGCCGGGAATCAGCCCCAGCATTTT. Residues: CASSLAAGNQPQHF.

The V call is TRBV6-6, the J call TRBJ1-1, with D tentatively TRBD1 (5 bases). V was pared by 6 bases and J by 6 bases, with 17 bases between. The CDR3 consists of 14 residues. Germline values: CDR1 MNHNY, CDR2 SVGAGI (reference sequence). The DNA of the CDR3 is TGTGCCAGCAGCTTCGGACCTGGGGGTGCTGAAGCTTTCTTT. Translation: CASSFGPGGAEAFF.

The V and J genes are TRBV10-3 and TRBJ2-2, with 9 bases identical to TRBD1. CDR1 and CDR2 from the germline V gene are ENHRY and SYGVKD. Unmatched junction bases numbered 8, after V lost 6 bases and J lost 0 bases. The CDR3 runs 17 residues. The CDR3 is CAIRDLRQGANTGELFF. The CDR3 nucleotides are TGTGCCATCAGGGATCTGAGACAGGGGGCGAACACCGGGGAGCTGTTTTTT.

The rearrangement links TRBV7-9 to TRBJ2-3; D not resolved. Germline CDR1 reads SEHNR; CDR2 reads FQNEAQ (reference sequence). The CDR3 is 14 residues long. Trimming took off 3 bases at V and 4 bases at J, with 11 bases between the two ends. The chain's CDR3 is CASSLEGPADTQYF. As DNA, the CDR3 is TGTGCCAGCAGCTTGGAAGGGCCCGCAGATACGCAGTATTTT.

The table lists this clone with a few counts. This chain joins TRBV4-1 and TRBJ1-1; D gene unclear. In germline, CDR1 is MGHRA, CDR2 YSYEKL. With 0 bases removed from V and 1 base from J, the gap between germline ends came to 6 bases. The CDR3 covers 14 residues. CDR3 protein: CASSQDRGNTEAFF. The CDR3 DNA reads as TGCGCCAGCAGCCAAGATCGGGGGAACACTGAAGCTTTCTTT.